Listed below are T cell receptor beta chains from one sample, sequenced in a study of blood T cell repertoires in COVID-19. The repertoire was sequenced with immunoSEQ multiplex PCR; TCRdb's copy has only in-frame clones and lacks some. The data hold about 39,000 clones, with about 82% observed a single time. Sequencing used peripheral blood. Receptors originate from an older man with acute or convalescent COVID-19. CDR3s leave out the opening cysteine and the closing phenylalanine or tryptophan. The order of the fields is D gene, V gene, CDR3 protein. The D gene is left open where the match is weak.

D gene: .
V gene: TRBV5-1
CDR3 protein: ASSIRSVRDTGELF

D gene: TRBD2
V gene: TRBV9
CDR3 protein: ASSPGLARMGEQF

D gene: .
V gene: TRBV14
CDR3 protein: ASSQVRAAEQY

D gene: TRBD2
V gene: TRBV5-1
CDR3 protein: ATGDASGGYEQF

D gene: TRBD1
V gene: TRBV27
CDR3 protein: ASSSTGGNEQF

D gene: .
V gene: TRBV7-9
CDR3 protein: ASSFTGSGNTIY

D gene: .
V gene: TRBV7-3
CDR3 protein: ASGNRVTGYT

D gene: .
V gene: TRBV21-1
CDR3 protein: ASTLMGLSREWQETQY

D gene: TRBD1
V gene: TRBV6-1
CDR3 protein: ASSEGTGGQF

D gene: TRBD1
V gene: TRBV5-1
CDR3 protein: ASSLGTGIQPQH

D gene: .
V gene: TRBV27
CDR3 protein: ASSPFSGHNEQF

D gene: .
V gene: TRBV27
CDR3 protein: ASRRGATEAF

D gene: .
V gene: TRBV12-3/TRBV12-4
CDR3 protein: ASSLAPGQPQH

D gene: TRBD1
V gene: TRBV6-5
CDR3 protein: ASRPGTAVELF

D gene: TRBD2
V gene: TRBV5-6
CDR3 protein: ASSMGLAGNNEQF

D gene: .
V gene: TRBV5-1
CDR3 protein: ASSLPGSDTQY

D gene: TRBD1
V gene: TRBV9
CDR3 protein: ASSVEHRGYEQY

D gene: TRBD1
V gene: TRBV7-2
CDR3 protein: ASSSGTGNHGYT

D gene: TRBD2
V gene: TRBV7-7
CDR3 protein: ASSLGASGSYEQY

D gene: .
V gene: TRBV7-2
CDR3 protein: ASSPSGVGYGYT

D gene: .
V gene: TRBV24-1
CDR3 protein: ATSGLPGKPDTQY

D gene: TRBD2
V gene: TRBV7-2
CDR3 protein: ASSFSAGAYEQY

D gene: .
V gene: TRBV30
CDR3 protein: AWSPGLVGETQY

D gene: .
V gene: TRBV6-6
CDR3 protein: ASSLFGGETEAF

D gene: TRBD2
V gene: TRBV19
CDR3 protein: ASSLDPSGEQY

D gene: TRBD1
V gene: TRBV28
CDR3 protein: ASSSPRQGSGEPQH

D gene: .
V gene: TRBV27
CDR3 protein: ASSLYRVNTEAF

D gene: .
V gene: TRBV3-1/TRBV3-2
CDR3 protein: ASSLSAEAF

D gene: .
V gene: TRBV5-1
CDR3 protein: ASRIGVNRYEQY

D gene: .
V gene: TRBV18
CDR3 protein: ASSPPRGENTEAF

D gene: .
V gene: TRBV4-2
CDR3 protein: ASSQFLNQPQH

D gene: .
V gene: TRBV3-1/TRBV3-2
CDR3 protein: ASSQGRMEDQETQY

D gene: TRBD1
V gene: TRBV27
CDR3 protein: ASSPQQGANSPLH

D gene: .
V gene: TRBV3-1/TRBV3-2
CDR3 protein: ASSQHRDTSYEQY

D gene: TRBD1
V gene: TRBV28
CDR3 protein: ASSLFGQGAEKLF

D gene: .
V gene: TRBV9
CDR3 protein: ASSVDSSAGNTIY

D gene: .
V gene: TRBV7-2
CDR3 protein: ASSLNAGVGNTIY

D gene: .
V gene: TRBV5-8
CDR3 protein: ASSLARSVAYNEQF

D gene: .
V gene: TRBV6-6
CDR3 protein: ASSPLRTVYEQY

D gene: .
V gene: TRBV4-1
CDR3 protein: ASSRGRQIPGNTIY

D gene: .
V gene: TRBV18
CDR3 protein: ASSPRDTQQF

D gene: TRBD1
V gene: TRBV3-1/TRBV3-2
CDR3 protein: ACGTGGEKLF

D gene: .
V gene: TRBV29-1
CDR3 protein: SVGQGQPQH

D gene: .
V gene: TRBV6-2/TRBV6-3
CDR3 protein: ASSLTYPGVRGET

D gene: TRBD2
V gene: TRBV7-6
CDR3 protein: ASSTLAGDFYNEQF

D gene: TRBD1
V gene: TRBV6-1
CDR3 protein: ASSEVGQLANYGYT

D gene: .
V gene: TRBV5-1
CDR3 protein: ASSVQVRAGTGELF

D gene: .
V gene: TRBV4-3
CDR3 protein: ASSQDLSGNGEKLF

D gene: TRBD1
V gene: TRBV10-2
CDR3 protein: ASMGQGAHTGELF

D gene: TRBD1
V gene: TRBV7-8
CDR3 protein: ASSRDRGENQPQH

D gene: .
V gene: TRBV29-1
CDR3 protein: SVGDSGNTIY